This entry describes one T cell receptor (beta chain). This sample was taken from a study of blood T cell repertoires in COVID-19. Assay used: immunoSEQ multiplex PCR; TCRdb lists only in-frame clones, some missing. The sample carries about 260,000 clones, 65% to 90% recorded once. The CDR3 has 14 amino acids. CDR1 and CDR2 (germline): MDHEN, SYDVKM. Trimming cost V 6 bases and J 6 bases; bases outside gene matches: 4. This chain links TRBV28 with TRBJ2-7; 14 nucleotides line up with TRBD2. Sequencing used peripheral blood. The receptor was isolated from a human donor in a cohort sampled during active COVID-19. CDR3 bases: TGTGCCAGCAGACCGGGACTAGCGGGAGCCGAGCAGTACTTC. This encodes CASRPGLAGAEQYF.